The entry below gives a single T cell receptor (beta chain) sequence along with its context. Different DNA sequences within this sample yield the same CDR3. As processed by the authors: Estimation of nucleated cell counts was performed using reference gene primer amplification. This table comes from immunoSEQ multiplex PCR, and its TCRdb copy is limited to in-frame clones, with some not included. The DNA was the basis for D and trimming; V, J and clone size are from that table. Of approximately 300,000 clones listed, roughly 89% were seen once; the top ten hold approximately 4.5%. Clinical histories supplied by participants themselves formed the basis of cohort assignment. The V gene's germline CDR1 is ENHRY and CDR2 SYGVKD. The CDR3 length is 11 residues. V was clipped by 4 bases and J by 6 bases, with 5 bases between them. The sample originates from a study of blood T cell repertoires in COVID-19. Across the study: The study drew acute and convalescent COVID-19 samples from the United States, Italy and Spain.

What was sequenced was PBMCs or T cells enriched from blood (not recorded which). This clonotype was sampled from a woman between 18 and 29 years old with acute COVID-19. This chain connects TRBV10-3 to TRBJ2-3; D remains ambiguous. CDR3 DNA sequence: TGTGCCATCAGTGGAGCTGATACGCAGTATTTT. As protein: CAISGADTQYF.